This T cell receptor (beta chain) was identified during a study of blood T cell repertoires in COVID-19. Study overall: COVID-19 samples from acute and convalescent phases originated in the United States, Italy and Spain. PBMCs, B-cell-depleted T cells, or T cells provided the cDNA or gDNA that made up the material.

Original methodology: Estimates of nucleated cell counts were drawn from the amplification of reference gene primers. Generated by immunoSEQ multiplex PCR, the TCRdb table keeps only in-frame clones and is missing some. D and trimming were read from the DNA, whereas the V and J calls and clone size are those reported in that table. The table has about 120,000 clones, roughly 88% seen once; the top ten hold under 0.85%. The CDR3 has 13 amino acids. CDR1 and CDR2 from the germline V gene are SNHLY and FYNNEI. The ends lost 4 bases at V and 7 bases at J; junction bases unmatched: 1. The clonotype was recovered from a woman between 65 and 79 years old with acute or convalescent COVID-19. The sample consisted of peripheral blood. The V gene is TRBV2, the J gene TRBJ1-4; 9 bases map to TRBD1. For the CDR3, the DNA is TGTGCCAGCAGTGGGGACAGGGCTGAAAAACTGTTTTTT. Its protein product is CASSGDRAEKLFF.